This TCR beta chain was sequenced during a study of blood T cells in healthy people across ages. Study-level findings and limits: Naive CD4+ cell counts and diversity both ran higher in long-lived than in aged donors. Unsorted PBMCs ruled out conclusive naive versus antigen-experienced comparison.

The germline CDR1 and CDR2 sequences are ENHRY and SYGVKD. Trimming removed 0 bases from V and 1 base from J, with 9 bases in between. This CDR3 region has 15 residues. This clonotype has a handful of counts. Its antigen is unidentified. It was with a sample-barcoded 5' primer and a J-beta primer mix that a second PCR of about 6 to 12 cycles was run. The template-switch adaptor, which had 12 random nucleotides, put a tag on each cDNA molecule. Each CDR3 protein gets one entry after TCRdb re-called the 5' RACE reads with MiXCR. The sample yields 600,000 to 800,000 distinct CDR3 sequences, 21% seen once.

This receptor was taken from a man aged 70 or older in good health. The chain links TRBV10-3 to TRBJ2-5, with no clear D. The sequenced sample was blood. The CDR3 nucleotides are TGTGCCATCAGTGAGTCGGTAGACACCCAAGAGACCCAGTACTTC. This codes for CAISESVDTQETQYF.